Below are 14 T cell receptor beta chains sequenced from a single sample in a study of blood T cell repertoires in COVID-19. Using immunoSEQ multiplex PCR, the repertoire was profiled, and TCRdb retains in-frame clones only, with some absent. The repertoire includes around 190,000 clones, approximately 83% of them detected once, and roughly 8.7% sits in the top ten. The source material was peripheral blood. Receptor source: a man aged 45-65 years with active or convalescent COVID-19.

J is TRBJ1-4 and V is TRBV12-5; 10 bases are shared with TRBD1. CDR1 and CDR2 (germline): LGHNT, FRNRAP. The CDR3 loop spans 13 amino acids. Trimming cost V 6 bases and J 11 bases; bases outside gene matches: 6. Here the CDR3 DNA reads TGTGCTAGTGGCCCGGGACAGGGGAGGAAACTGTTTTTT. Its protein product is CASGPGQGRKLFF.

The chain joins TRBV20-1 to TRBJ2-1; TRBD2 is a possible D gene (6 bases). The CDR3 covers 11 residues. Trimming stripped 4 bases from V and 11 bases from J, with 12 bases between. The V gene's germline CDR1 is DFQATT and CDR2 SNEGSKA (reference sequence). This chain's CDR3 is CSANPSGQQFF. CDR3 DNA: TGCAGTGCTAACCCCAGCGGGCAGCAGTTCTTC.

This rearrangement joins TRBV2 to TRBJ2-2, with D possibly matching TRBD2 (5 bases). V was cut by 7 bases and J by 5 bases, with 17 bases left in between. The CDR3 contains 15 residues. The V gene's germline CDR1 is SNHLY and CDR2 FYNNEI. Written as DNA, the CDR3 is TGTGCCAGCACCAAAGGCTTCCGAGGGACCGGGGAGCTGTTTTTT. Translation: CASTKGFRGTGELFF.

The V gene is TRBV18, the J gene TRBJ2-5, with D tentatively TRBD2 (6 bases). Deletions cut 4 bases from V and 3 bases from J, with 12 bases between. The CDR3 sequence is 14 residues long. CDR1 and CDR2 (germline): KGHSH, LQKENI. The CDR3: CASSLSLAEETQYF. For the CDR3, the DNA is TGTGCCAGCTCACTTTCCTTAGCGGAAGAGACCCAGTACTTC.

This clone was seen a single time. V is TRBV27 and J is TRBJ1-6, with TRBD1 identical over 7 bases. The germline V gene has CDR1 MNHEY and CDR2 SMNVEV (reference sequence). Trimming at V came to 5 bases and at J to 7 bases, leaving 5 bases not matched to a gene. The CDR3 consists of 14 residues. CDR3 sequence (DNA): TGTGCCAGCAGTCCAACAGGGGTGAATTCACCCCTCCACTTT. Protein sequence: CASSPTGVNSPLHF.

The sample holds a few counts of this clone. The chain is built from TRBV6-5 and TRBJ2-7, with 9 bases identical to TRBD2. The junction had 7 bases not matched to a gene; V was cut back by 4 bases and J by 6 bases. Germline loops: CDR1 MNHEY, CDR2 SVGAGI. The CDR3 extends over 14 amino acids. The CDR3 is CASSSGLAQGEQYF. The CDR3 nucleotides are TGTGCCAGCAGTTCGGGACTAGCCCAGGGCGAGCAGTACTTC.

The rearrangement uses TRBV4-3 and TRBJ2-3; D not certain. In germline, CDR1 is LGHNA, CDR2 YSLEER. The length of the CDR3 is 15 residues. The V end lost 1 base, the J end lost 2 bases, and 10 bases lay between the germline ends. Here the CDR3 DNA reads TGCGCCAGCAGCCAAGTAAACAGAAACACAGATACGCAGTATTTT. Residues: CASSQVNRNTDTQYF.

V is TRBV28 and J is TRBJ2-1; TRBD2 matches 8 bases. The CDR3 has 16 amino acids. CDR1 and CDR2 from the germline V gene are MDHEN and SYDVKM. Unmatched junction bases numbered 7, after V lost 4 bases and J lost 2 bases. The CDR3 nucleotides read TGTGCCAGCAGTTCGTCCGGGGGGGGGCCCTACAATGAGCAGTTCTTC. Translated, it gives CASSSSGGGPYNEQFF.

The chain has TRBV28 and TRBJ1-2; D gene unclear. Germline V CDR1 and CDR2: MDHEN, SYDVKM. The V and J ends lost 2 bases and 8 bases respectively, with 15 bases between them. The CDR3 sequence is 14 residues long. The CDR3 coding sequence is TGTGCCAGCAGTTTAAGTCTACCTCCCAAAGGCTACACCTTC. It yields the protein CASSLSLPPKGYTF.

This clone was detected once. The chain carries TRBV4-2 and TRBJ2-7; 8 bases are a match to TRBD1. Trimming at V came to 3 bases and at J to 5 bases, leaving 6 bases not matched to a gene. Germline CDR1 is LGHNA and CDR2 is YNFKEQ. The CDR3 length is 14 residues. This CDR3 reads CASSHTTGGNEQYF. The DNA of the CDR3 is TGTGCCAGCAGCCACACTACAGGGGGTAACGAGCAGTACTTC.

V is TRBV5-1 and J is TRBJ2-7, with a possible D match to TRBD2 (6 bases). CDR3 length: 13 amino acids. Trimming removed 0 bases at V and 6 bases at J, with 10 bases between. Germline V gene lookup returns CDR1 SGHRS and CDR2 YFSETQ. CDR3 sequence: CASSLVLASEQYF. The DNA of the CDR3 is TGCGCCAGCAGCTTGGTACTAGCCTCCGAGCAGTACTTC.

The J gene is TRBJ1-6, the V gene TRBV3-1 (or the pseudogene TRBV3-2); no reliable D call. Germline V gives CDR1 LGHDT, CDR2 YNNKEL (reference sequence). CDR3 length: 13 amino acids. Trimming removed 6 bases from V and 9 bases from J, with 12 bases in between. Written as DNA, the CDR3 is TGTGCCAGCAGGCACAATGAGGGTTCACCCCTCCACTTT. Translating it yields CASRHNEGSPLHF.

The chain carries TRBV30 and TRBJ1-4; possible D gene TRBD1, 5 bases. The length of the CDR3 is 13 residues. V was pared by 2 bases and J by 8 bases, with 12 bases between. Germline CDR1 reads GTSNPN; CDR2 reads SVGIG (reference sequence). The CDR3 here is CAWSLSGKEKLFF. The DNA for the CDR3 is TGTGCCTGGAGTCTTTCAGGGAAGGAAAAACTGTTTTTT.

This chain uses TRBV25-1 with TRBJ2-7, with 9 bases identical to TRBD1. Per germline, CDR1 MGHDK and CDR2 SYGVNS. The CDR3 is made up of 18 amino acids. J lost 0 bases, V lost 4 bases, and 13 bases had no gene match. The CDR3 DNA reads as TGTGCCAGCAGTGCTTTGGGACAGGGAAGCAGCCTCTCCTACGAGCAGTACTTC. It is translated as CASSALGQGSSLSYEQYF.